The entry below describes one TCR beta chain. This record comes from a study of T cells of healthy individuals. MiXCR, applied by TCRdb to the 5' RACE reads, yields one record per CDR3 protein. The sample comprises about 53,000 distinct CDR3 sequences, roughly 15% of which are singletons, and about 16% rests with the top ten. V was cut by 7 bases and J by 5 bases, with 18 bases left in between. The CDR3 sequence is 15 residues long. The germline gives CDR1 MNHNY, CDR2 SVGAGI (reference sequence). The V gene is TRBV6-6, the J gene TRBJ2-4; D is possibly TRBD1 or TRBD2 (5 bases each). The clonotype originates from a human donor in good health. This CDR3 is CASIRGPGGENIQYF. CDR3 bases: TGTGCCAGCATTAGGGGACCGGGCGGTGAAAACATTCAGTACTTC.